Included here is one T cell receptor (beta chain) sequence, with context. The data are from a study of blood T cell repertoires in COVID-19. At the level of the study: The samples span acute and convalescent COVID-19 from the United States, Italy and Spain.

The data were produced by immunoSEQ multiplex PCR, yet TCRdb's version contains in-frame clones alone and is incomplete. The table shows some 300,000 clones, with 90% to 95% occurring only once. Living in about two dozen US areas, the participants were between roughly 18 and 90 years of age. Clinical histories supplied by participants themselves formed the basis of cohort assignment. Exposed participants encountered a COVID-19 case during the 2 weeks preceding study entry. The V gene end was trimmed by 3 bases and the J gene end by 4 bases; junction bases not matched to a gene: 8. CDR1 SGHRS and CDR2 YFSETQ come from the germline V gene. This CDR3 is built from 16 residues.

The TCR sequence derives from a woman aged 25 to 39 who had been exposed to COVID-19. This chain connects TRBV5-1 to TRBJ1-2; 11 bases line up with TRBD1. Sequencing was done on a sample of PBMCs or T cells enriched from blood (not recorded which). CDR3 protein: CASSSTSGQGAYGYTF. DNA for the CDR3: TGCGCCAGCAGCTCGACGTCAGGACAGGGGGCCTATGGCTACACCTTC.